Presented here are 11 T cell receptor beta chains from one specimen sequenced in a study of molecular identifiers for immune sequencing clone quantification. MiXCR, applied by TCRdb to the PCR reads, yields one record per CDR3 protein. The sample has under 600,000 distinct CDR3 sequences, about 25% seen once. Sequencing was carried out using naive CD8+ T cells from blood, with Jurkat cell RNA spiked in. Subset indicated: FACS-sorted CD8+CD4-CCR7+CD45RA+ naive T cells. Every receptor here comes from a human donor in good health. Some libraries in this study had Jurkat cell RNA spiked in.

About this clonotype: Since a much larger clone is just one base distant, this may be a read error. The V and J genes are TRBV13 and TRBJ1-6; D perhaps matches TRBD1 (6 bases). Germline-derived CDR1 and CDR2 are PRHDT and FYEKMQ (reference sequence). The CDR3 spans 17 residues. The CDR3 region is CTSSSRHTDRDNSPLHF. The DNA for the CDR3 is TGTACCAGCAGCTCCCGACATACGGACAGAGATAATTCACCCCTCCACTTT.

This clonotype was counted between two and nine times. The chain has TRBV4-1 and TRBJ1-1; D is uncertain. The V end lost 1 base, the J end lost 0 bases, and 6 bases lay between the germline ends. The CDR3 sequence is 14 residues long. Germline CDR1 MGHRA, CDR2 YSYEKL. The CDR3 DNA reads TGCGCCAGCAGCCAAGGACACATGAACACTGAAGCTTTCTTT. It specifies CASSQGHMNTEAFF.

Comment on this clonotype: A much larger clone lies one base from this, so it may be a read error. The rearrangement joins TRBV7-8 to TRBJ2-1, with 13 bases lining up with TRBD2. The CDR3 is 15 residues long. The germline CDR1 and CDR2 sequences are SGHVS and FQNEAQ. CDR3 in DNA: TGTGCCAGCAGCAGGACTAGCGGGGGTTACAATGAGCGGTTCTTC. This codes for CASSRTSGGYNERFF.

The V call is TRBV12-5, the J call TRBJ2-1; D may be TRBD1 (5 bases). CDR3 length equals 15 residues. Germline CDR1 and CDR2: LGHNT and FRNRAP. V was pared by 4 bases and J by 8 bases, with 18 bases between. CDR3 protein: CASGSPVDRTDEQFF. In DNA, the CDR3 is TGTGCTAGTGGTTCCCCCGTAGACAGAACCGATGAGCAGTTCTTC.

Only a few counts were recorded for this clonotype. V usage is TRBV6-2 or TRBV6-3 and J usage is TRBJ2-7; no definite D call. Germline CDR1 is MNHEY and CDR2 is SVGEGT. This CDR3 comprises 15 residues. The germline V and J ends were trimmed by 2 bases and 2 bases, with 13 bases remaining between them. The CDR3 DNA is TGTGCCAGCAGTTACCCGGCCACCCCACCCTACGAGCAGTACTTC. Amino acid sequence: CASSYPATPPYEQYF.

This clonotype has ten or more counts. CDR3 coding DNA: TGCAGTGCTAGAGATGGGTGGCAGGGGAATTCACCCCTCCACTTT. Residues: CSARDGWQGNSPLHF. This chain connects TRBV20-1 to TRBJ1-6, with D possibly being TRBD1 (6 bases). The CDR3 is 15 amino acids. The V gene's germline CDR1 is DFQATT and CDR2 SNEGSKA (reference sequence). V lost 0 bases and J 7 bases, leaving 13 bases between the germline ends.

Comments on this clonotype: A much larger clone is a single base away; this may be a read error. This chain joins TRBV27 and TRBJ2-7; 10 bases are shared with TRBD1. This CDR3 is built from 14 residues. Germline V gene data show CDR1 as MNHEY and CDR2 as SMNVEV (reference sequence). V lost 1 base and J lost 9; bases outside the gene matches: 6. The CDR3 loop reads CASSLWTGGEGQYF. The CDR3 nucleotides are TGTGCCAGCAGTTTATGGACAGGGGGTGAAGGGCAGTACTTC.

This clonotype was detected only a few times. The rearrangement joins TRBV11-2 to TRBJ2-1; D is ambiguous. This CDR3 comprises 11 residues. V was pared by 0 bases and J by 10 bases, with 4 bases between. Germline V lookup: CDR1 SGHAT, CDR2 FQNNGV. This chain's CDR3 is CASSLDGEQFF. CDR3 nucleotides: TGTGCCAGCAGCTTAGATGGGGAGCAGTTCTTC.

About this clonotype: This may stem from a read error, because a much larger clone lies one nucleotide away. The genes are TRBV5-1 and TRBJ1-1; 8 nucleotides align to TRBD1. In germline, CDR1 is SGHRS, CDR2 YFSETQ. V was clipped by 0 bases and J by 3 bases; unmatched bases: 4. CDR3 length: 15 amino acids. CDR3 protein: CASSLGTGRDTEAFF. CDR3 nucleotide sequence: TGCGCCAGCAGCTTGGGGACAGGGAGGGACACTGAAGCTTTCTTT.

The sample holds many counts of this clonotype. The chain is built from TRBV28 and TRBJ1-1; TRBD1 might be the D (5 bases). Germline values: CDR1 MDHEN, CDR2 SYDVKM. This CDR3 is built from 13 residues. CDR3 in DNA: TGTGCGCTCAGGGCGCTACCGAACACTGAAGCTTTCTTT. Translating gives CALRALPNTEAFF. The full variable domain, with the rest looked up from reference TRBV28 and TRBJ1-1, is DVKVTQSSRYLVKRTGEKVFLECVQDMDHENMFWYRQDPGLGLRLIYFSYDVKMKEKGDIPEGYSVSREKKERFSLILESASTNQTSMYLCALRALPNTEAFFGQGTRLTVV.

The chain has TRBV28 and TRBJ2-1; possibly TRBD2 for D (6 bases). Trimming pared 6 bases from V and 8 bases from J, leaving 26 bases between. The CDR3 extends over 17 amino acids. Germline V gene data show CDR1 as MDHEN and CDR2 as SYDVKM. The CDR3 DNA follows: TGTGCCAGCAGCCACGGACTATGGAGAGATTCGGGCGATGAGCAGTTCTTC. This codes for CASSHGLWRDSGDEQFF.